At least ten counts were recorded for the clone carrying this TCR beta chain. CDR3 regions of TCR beta were amplified from RNA transcripts. First-round RT-PCR with HTBI primers preceded a second-round multiplex PCR. TCRdb reprocessed the multiplex PCR reads with MiXCR, giving one entry per CDR3 protein. The sample lists under 250,000 distinct CDR3 sequences, approximately 29% occurring once. The authors used Ficoll-Paque density gradient centrifugation to separate PBMCs. The input was around 9 ml of fresh peripheral blood. This sample was included in a study of Graves' ophthalmopathy and Graves' hyperthyroidism. This receptor was taken from a man aged 50-60 years with Graves' ophthalmopathy. The sample comprised peripheral blood.

CDR3 loop: CASSLASTAKANYEQYF. The CDR3 DNA is TGTGCCAGCAGCTTGGCCTCGACAGCGAAAGCTAACTACGAGCAGTACTTC. This chain links TRBV5-6 with TRBJ2-7, with D tentatively TRBD1 (5 bases). The CDR3 has 17 amino acids. The germline V gene encodes CDR1 SGHDT and CDR2 YYEEEE. Between the trimmed V and J ends, which lost 0 bases and 3 bases, there was a span of 19 bases.